One sample yielded the 17 T cell receptor beta chains listed below, sequenced in a study of blood T cell repertoires in COVID-19. Some clones are missing from TCRdb's copy, which holds only in-frame ones; the method was immunoSEQ multiplex PCR. The sample has roughly 180,000 clones, about 75% seen once. Source material: peripheral blood. These receptors originate from a woman aged 45-60 years with active or convalescent COVID-19.

This clone was found a few times. V is TRBV5-1 and J is TRBJ2-3; 7 positions agree with TRBD2. The CDR3 covers 18 residues. Germline CDR1 reads SGHRS; CDR2 reads YFSETQ. V lost 2 bases, J lost 5 bases, and 17 bases stayed unmatched. CDR3 nucleotide sequence: TGCGCCAGCAGCTTTTTCCCCAGCGGGGCCTACGAGTTAGATACGCAGTATTTT. Its protein product is CASSFFPSGAYELDTQYF.

The rearrangement links TRBV5-1 to TRBJ1-6; 9 bases fit TRBD1. The germline V gene has CDR1 SGHRS and CDR2 YFSETQ. This CDR3 region has 16 residues. V shed 4 bases, J shed 4 bases, and the junction held 6 bases outside the gene matches. CDR3 sequence reads: CASSTGQGFYNSPLHF. DNA of the CDR3: TGCGCCAGCAGCACCGGACAGGGGTTTTATAATTCACCCCTCCACTTT.

The chain carries TRBV12-2 and TRBJ2-7; TRBD1, as called in the table, went unchecked against the DNA. TRBV12-2 has pseudogene status. The CDR3 contains 16 residues. Here the CDR3 reads CASRLEDIGQIYEQYF. The CDR3 DNA reads TGTGCAAGTCGCCTCGAGGATATTGGACAGATTTACGAGCAGTACTTC.

The chain combines TRBV13 with TRBJ1-1; TRBD1 might be the D (5 bases). V was shortened by 6 bases and J by 1 base, with 18 bases between the two germline ends. The CDR3 spans 16 residues. The germline CDR1 and CDR2 sequences are PRHDT and FYEKMQ (reference sequence). The CDR3 region has the DNA TGTGCCAGCAGGAAATCAGGGTCCGGGCGGAACACTGAAGCTTTCTTT. Translation gives CASRKSGSGRNTEAFF.

The table lists this clone with many counts. DNA of the CDR3: TGTGCCTGGGGTAGGGGAGGGACGAACACTGAAGCTTTCTTT. Translating it yields CAWGRGGTNTEAFF. The chain combines TRBV30 with TRBJ1-1, with D perhaps TRBD1 (5 bases). Deletions cut 5 bases from V and 1 base from J, with 14 bases between. The CDR3 spans 14 residues. Germline V gene data show CDR1 as GTSNPN and CDR2 as SVGIG (reference sequence).

The genes are TRBV5-4 and TRBJ1-3; tentatively, D is TRBD1 (5 bases). CDR1 is SGHNT, CDR2 YYREEE, per germline (reference sequence). The CDR3 is 19 amino acids. Trimming cost V 0 bases and J 0 bases, with 19 bases left between them. The CDR3 DNA is TGTGCCAGCAGCTTGGGTGCTGGTACAGGCTTAATCTCTGGAAACACCATATATTTT. It codes for CASSLGAGTGLISGNTIYF.

This chain uses TRBV28 with TRBJ1-2, with a possible D match to TRBD1 (5 bases). V lost 4 bases, J lost 3 bases, and 15 bases lay in between. This CDR3 spans 15 amino acids. Germline-derived CDR1 and CDR2 are MDHEN and SYDVKM. The CDR3 sequence is CASSSPAGRDYGYTF. CDR3 bases: TGTGCCAGCAGTTCCCCTGCAGGGAGGGACTATGGCTACACCTTC.

V is TRBV5-1 and J is TRBJ1-5; D is unclear. The V and J ends lost 5 bases and 4 bases respectively, with 16 bases between them. The CDR3 is 15 residues long. Per germline, CDR1 SGHRS and CDR2 YFSETQ. The CDR3 sequence is CASRARQARNQPQHF. In nucleotides, the CDR3 is TGCGCCAGCAGGGCGCGCCAGGCGAGAAATCAGCCCCAGCATTTT. The full variable domain, with the rest looked up from reference TRBV5-1 and TRBJ1-5, is KAGVTQTPRYLIKTRGQQVTLSCSPISGHRSVSWYQQTPGQGLQFLFEYFSETQRNKGNFPGRFSGRQFSNSRSEMNVSTLELGDSALYLCASRARQARNQPQHFGDGTRLSIL.

V and J are TRBV13 and TRBJ2-2, with D tentatively TRBD2 (6 bases). Looked up from germline, CDR1 is PRHDT and CDR2 is FYEKMQ (reference sequence). The CDR3 contains 16 residues. V gave up 3 bases and J gave up 6 bases, with 17 bases separating them. Here the CDR3 reads CASSFTTTPGAGELFF. For the CDR3, the DNA is TGTGCCAGCAGCTTTACTACGACACCGGGGGCCGGGGAGCTGTTTTTT.

This clone was counted once. CDR3: CASSPLGRNRETQYF. The CDR3 DNA reads as TGTGCCAGCTCTCCTCTGGGGCGCAATCGAGAGACCCAGTACTTC. The V call is TRBV18, the J call TRBJ2-5; D perhaps matches TRBD1 (5 bases). Germline lookup yields CDR1 KGHSH and CDR2 LQKENI. The CDR3 extends over 15 amino acids. V gave up 6 bases and J gave up 4 bases, with 18 bases separating them.

This chain uses TRBV7-2 with TRBJ2-3; the match to TRBD2 covers 8 bases. The V gene's germline CDR1 is SGHTA and CDR2 FQGNSA. The CDR3 is 15 amino acids. J gave up 4 bases and V 1 base, and 4 bases lay outside the gene matches. CDR3 in DNA: TGTGCCAGCAGCTTAGGGCTAGCGGGCCCAGATACGCAGTATTTT. This sequence encodes CASSLGLAGPDTQYF.

The chain employs TRBV5-5 and TRBJ2-7; a possible D gene is TRBD1 (5 bases). V dropped 1 base and J dropped 7 bases, with 12 bases sitting between them. CDR3 length: 13 residues. From germline, CDR1 is SGHKS and CDR2 YYEKEE (reference sequence). CDR3 nucleotide sequence: TGTGCCAGCAGCTTGTTGGACAAACAGGAGCAGTACTTC. It specifies CASSLLDKQEQYF.

CDR3 coding DNA: TGTGCCAGCAGCCCAGCCCCAGGGGGCACCTACGAGCAGTACTTC. Translated, it gives CASSPAPGGTYEQYF. The chain joins TRBV9 to TRBJ2-7; 8 bases map to TRBD1. CDR1 is SGDLS and CDR2 is YYNGEE in the germline V gene. The CDR3 contains 15 residues. V gave up 4 bases and J gave up 2 bases; unmatched junction bases: 8.

The rearrangement uses TRBV11-2 and TRBJ1-6; tentatively, D is TRBD1 (5 bases). The V gene's germline CDR1 is SGHAT and CDR2 FQNNGV. This CDR3 spans 16 amino acids. Deletions cut 2 bases from V and 6 bases from J, with 14 bases between. Here the CDR3 DNA reads TGTGCCAGCAGCTTATCCCCCAACAGGTTTAATTCACCCCTCCACTTT. As protein: CASSLSPNRFNSPLHF.

This clone was counted once. The V call is TRBV19, the J call TRBJ2-7; D might be TRBD2 (5 bases). The V end was cut by 4 bases, the J end by 6 bases, with 13 bases between. From germline, CDR1 is LNHDA and CDR2 SQIVND (reference sequence). This CDR3 region has 13 residues. CDR3 protein: CASSTRGPGEQYF. In nucleotides, the CDR3 is TGTGCCAGTAGTACCCGGGGTCCGGGCGAGCAGTACTTC.

The V gene is TRBV3-1 (or the pseudogene TRBV3-2), the J gene TRBJ1-1; D remains unclear. Between the trimmed V and J ends, which lost 1 base and 1 base, there was a span of 10 bases. The CDR3 has 15 residues. The germline CDR1 and CDR2 sequences are LGHDT and YNNKEL (reference sequence). The CDR3 here is CASSQGETKNTEAFF. CDR3 in DNA: TGTGCCAGCAGCCAAGGAGAAACCAAGAACACTGAAGCTTTCTTT.

About this clone: The same CDR3 can be traced to other DNA sequences in this sample. This CDR3 is CASSLDRDQPQHF. The CDR3 DNA is TGTGCCAGCAGCTTAGACAGGGATCAGCCCCAGCATTTT. This chain connects TRBV7-2 to TRBJ1-5; possibly TRBD1 for D (6 bases). V was pared by 1 base and J by 5 bases, with 6 bases between. The CDR3 spans 13 residues. In germline, CDR1 is SGHTA, CDR2 FQGNSA.